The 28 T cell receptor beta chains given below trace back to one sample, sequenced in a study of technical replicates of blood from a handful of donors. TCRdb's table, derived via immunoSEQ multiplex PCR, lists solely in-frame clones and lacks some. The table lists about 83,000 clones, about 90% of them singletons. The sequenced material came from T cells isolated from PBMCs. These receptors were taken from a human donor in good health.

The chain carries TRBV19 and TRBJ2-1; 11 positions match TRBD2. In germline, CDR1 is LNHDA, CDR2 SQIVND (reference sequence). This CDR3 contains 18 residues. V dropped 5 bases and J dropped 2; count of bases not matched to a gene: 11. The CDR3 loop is CASSPTPRLAGPYNEQFF. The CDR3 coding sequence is TGTGCCAGTAGTCCAACACCAAGACTAGCGGGACCCTACAATGAGCAGTTCTTC.

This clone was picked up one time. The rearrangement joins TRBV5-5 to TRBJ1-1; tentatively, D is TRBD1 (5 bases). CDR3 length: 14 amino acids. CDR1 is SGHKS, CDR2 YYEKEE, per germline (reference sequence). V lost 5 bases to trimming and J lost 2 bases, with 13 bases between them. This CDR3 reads CASRVQAANTEAFF. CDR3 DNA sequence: TGTGCCAGCAGAGTACAGGCAGCTAACACTGAAGCTTTCTTT. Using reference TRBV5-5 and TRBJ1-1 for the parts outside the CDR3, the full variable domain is DAGVTQSPTHLIKTRGQQVTLRCSPISGHKSVSWYQQVLGQGPQFIFQYYEKEERGRGNFPDRFSARQFPNYSSELNVNALLLGDSALYLCASRVQAANTEAFFGQGTRLTVV.

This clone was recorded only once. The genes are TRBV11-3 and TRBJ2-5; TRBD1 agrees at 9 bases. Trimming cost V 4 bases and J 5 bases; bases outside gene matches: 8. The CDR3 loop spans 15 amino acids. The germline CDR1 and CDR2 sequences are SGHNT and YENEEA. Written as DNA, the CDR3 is TGTGCCAGCAGCTCGGACAGGGGAGCTGGGGAGACCCAGTACTTC. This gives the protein CASSSDRGAGETQYF.

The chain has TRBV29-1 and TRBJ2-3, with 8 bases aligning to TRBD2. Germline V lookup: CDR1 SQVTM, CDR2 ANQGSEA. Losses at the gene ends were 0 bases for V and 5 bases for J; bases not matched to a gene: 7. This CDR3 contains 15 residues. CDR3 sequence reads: CSVEDQAGAVDTQYF. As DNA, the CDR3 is TGCAGCGTTGAAGATCAAGCGGGAGCCGTAGATACGCAGTATTTT.

The CDR3 DNA reads as TGTGCCAGCGGGGGGACTAGCCTAATCCCCTACAATGAGCAGTTCTTC. It translates to CASGGTSLIPYNEQFF. The V call is TRBV2, the J call TRBJ2-1; 9 bases map to TRBD2. Trimming cost V 8 bases and J 2 bases; bases outside gene matches: 10. This CDR3 contains 16 residues. Germline-derived CDR1 and CDR2 are SNHLY and FYNNEI.

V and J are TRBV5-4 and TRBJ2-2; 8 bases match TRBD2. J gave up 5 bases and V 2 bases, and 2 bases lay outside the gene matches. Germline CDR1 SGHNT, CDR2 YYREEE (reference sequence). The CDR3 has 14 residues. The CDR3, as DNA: TGTGCCAGCAGCTTCGGGGGGGCGACCGGGGAGCTGTTTTTT. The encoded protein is CASSFGGATGELFF.

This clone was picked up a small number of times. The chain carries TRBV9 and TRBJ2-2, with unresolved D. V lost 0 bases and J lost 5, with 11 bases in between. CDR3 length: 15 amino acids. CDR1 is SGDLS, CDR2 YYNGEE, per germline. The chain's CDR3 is CASSVAELRTGELFF. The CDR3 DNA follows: TGTGCCAGCAGCGTAGCTGAGTTGCGTACCGGGGAGCTGTTTTTT.

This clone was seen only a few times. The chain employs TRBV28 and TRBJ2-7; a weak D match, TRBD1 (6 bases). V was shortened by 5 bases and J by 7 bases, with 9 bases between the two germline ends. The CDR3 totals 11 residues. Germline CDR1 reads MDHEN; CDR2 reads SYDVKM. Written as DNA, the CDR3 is TGTGCCAGCAGTAATGACAGGGAGCAGTACTTC. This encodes CASSNDREQYF.

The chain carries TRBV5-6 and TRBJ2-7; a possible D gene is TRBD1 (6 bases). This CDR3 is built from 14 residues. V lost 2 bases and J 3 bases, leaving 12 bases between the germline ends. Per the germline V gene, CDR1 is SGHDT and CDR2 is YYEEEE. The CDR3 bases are TGTGCCAGCAGCTTCGAACAGGGTCTCTACGAGCAGTACTTC. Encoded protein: CASSFEQGLYEQYF.

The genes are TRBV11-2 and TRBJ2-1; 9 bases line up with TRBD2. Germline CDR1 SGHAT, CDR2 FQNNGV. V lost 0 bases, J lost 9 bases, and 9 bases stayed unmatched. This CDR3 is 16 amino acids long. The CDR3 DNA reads TGTGCCAGCAGCTTAGAGGTAGCGGGGGAATTCGGTGAGCAGTTCTTC. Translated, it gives CASSLEVAGEFGEQFF.

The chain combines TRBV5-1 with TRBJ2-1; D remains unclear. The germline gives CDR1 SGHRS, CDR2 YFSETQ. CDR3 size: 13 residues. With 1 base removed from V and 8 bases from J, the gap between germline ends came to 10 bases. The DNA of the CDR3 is TGCGCCAGCAGCTTGATGTCTGGCTATGAGCAGTTCTTC. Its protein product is CASSLMSGYEQFF.

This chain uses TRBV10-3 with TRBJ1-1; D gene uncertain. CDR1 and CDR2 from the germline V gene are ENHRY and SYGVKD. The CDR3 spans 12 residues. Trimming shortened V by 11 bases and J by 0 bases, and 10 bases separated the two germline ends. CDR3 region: CAAAHLNTEAFF. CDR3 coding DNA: TGTGCCGCCGCGCACCTGAACACTGAAGCTTTCTTT.

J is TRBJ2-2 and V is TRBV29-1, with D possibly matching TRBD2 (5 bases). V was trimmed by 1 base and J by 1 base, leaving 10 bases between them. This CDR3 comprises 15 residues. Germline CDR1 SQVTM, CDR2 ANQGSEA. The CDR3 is CSVEGSSRNTGELFF. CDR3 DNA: TGCAGCGTTGAAGGGTCTAGCAGGAACACCGGGGAGCTGTTTTTT.

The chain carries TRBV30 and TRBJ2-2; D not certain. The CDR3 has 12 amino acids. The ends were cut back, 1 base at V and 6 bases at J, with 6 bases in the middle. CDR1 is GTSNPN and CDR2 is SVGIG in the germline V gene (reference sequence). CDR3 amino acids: CAWSDFAGELFF. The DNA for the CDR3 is TGTGCCTGGAGTGACTTCGCCGGGGAGCTGTTTTTT.

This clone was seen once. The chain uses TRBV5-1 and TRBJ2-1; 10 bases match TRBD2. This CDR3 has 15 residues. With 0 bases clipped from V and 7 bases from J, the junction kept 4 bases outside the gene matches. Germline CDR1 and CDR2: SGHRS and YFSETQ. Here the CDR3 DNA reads TGCGCCAGCAGCTTGGCCGGACTAGCGGCAAATGAGCAGTTCTTC. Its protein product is CASSLAGLAANEQFF.

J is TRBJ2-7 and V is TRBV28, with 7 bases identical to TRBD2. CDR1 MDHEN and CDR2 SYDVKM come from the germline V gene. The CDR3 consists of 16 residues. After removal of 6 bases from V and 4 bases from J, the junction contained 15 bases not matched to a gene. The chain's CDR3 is CASRGGSLGQRYEQYF. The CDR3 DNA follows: TGTGCCAGCAGGGGGGGGAGTTTAGGGCAGCGATACGAGCAGTACTTC.

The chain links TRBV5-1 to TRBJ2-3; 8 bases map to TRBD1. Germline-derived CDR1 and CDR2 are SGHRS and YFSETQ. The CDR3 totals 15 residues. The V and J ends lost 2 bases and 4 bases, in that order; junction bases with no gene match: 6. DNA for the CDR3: TGCGCCAGCAGCTTCGGACAGGGCGTGGCAGATACGCAGTATTTT. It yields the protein CASSFGQGVADTQYF.

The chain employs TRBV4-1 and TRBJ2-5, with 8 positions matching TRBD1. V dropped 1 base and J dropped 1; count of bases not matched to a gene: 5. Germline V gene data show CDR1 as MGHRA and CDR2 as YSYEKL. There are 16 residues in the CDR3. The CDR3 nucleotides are TGCGCCAGCAGCCAAGGGGACAGGCCATTCCAAGAGACCCAGTACTTC. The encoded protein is CASSQGDRPFQETQYF.

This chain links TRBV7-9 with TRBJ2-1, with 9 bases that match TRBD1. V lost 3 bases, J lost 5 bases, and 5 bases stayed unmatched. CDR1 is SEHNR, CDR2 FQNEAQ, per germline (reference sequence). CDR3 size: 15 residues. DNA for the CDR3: TGTGCCAGCAGCTTCGGGACAGGGAGGGACAATGAGCAGTTCTTC. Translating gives CASSFGTGRDNEQFF.

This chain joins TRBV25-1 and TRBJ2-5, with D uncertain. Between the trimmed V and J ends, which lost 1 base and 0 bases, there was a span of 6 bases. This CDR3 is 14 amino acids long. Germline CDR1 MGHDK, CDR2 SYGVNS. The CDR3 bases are TGTGCCAGCAGTGAATTTGGCCACCAAGAGACCCAGTACTTC. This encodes CASSEFGHQETQYF.

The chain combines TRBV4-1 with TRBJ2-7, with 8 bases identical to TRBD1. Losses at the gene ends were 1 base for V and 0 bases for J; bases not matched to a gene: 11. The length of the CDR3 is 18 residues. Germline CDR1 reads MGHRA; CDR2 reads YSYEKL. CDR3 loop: CASSQVWTMGQDSYEQYF. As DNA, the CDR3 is TGCGCCAGCAGCCAAGTGTGGACGATGGGACAGGACTCCTACGAGCAGTACTTC.

Here the CDR3 reads CASSQKNRGRGFYGYTF. The CDR3 bases are TGTGCCAGCAGCCAAAAAAACAGGGGACGCGGATTCTATGGCTACACCTTC. This chain joins TRBV14 and TRBJ1-2, with TRBD1 matching over 7 bases. Germline V gene lookup returns CDR1 SGHDN and CDR2 FVKESK. The CDR3 extends over 17 amino acids. After removal of 2 bases from V and 4 bases from J, the junction contained 13 bases not matched to a gene.

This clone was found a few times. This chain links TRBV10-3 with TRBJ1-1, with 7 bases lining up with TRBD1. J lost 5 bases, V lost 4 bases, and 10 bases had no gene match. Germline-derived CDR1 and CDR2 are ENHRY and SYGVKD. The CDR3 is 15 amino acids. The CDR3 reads CAISVHGRGETEAFF. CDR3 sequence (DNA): TGTGCCATCAGTGTACACGGCAGGGGGGAGACTGAAGCTTTCTTT.

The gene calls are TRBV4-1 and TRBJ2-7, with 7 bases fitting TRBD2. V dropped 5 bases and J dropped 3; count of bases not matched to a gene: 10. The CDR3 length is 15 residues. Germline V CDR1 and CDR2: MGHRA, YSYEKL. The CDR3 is CASSDPPAGVYEQYF. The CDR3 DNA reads TGCGCCAGCAGCGACCCCCCGGCGGGAGTCTACGAGCAGTACTTC.

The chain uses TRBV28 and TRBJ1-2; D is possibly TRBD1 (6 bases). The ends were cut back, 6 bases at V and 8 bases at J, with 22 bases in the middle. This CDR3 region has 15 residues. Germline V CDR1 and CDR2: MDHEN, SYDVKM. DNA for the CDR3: TGTGCCAGCAGAACCCCACAGGGTTTGATTAACGGCTACACCTTC. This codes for CASRTPQGLINGYTF.

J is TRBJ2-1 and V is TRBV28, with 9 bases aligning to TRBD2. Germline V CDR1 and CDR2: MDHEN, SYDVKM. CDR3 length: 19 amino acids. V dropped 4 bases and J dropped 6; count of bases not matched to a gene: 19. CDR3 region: CASSSRGGRAINRFNEQFF. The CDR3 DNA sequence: TGTGCCAGCAGTTCCCGCGGCGGGAGGGCCATCAATCGGTTCAATGAGCAGTTCTTC.

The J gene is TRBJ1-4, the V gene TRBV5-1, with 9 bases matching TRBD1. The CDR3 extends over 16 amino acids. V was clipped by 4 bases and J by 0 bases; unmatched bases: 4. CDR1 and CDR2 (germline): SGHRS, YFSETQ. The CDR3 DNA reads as TGCGCCAGCAGCAGGGACAGGGCTGCAACTAATGAAAAACTGTTTTTT. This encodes CASSRDRAATNEKLFF.

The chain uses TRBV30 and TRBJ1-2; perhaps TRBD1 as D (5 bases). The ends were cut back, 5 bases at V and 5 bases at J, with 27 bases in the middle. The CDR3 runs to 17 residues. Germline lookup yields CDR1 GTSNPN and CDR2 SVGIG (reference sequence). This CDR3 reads CAWVSRVGGEKRYGYTF. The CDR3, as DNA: TGTGCCTGGGTATCCCGCGTGGGGGGGGAAAAACGATATGGCTACACCTTC.